The clone carrying this T cell receptor (beta chain) was recorded only once. Per the germline V gene, CDR1 is MGHRA and CDR2 is YSYEKL. Trimming pared 1 base from V and 5 bases from J, leaving 12 bases between. This CDR3 is 15 amino acids long. Naivety among CD8 cells was defined by CD45RO negativity and positive CCR7 selection, thereby excluding terminally differentiated effector memory CD45RA+ cells. The source of the sample is a study of shared clonotypes between healthy human individuals. TCRdb's table, derived via immunoSEQ multiplex PCR, lists solely in-frame clones and lacks some. The table shows fewer than 800,000 clones, with roughly nine tenths occurring only once.

V is TRBV4-1 and J is TRBJ1-5, with no clear D. The TCR sequence derives from a man aged 25 to 40 in good health. The specimen was naive CD8+ T cells sorted from blood. The CDR3 DNA is TGCGCCAGCAGCCAAGGGCCGACTCCAGATCAGCCCCAGCATTTT. Translated, it gives CASSQGPTPDQPQHF.